Detailed here is one T cell receptor (beta chain). Its target is not known. The CDR3 end shows no conserved phenylalanine or tryptophan, and so a read error is likely. No DNA is shown, since the ends of the CDR3 on it are uncertain; the CDR3 is the one TCRdb lists. The CDR3 length is 18 residues, termini included. The data are from a study of cytomegalovirus exposure and HLA in healthy donors. Study details: Under 85% of 398 genotyped donors fell in the Caucasian-associated ancestry cluster.

The PCR made use of 60 Vbeta and 13 Jbeta primers. Repertoires were generated with immunoSEQ multiplex PCR, while TCRdb's copy carries only in-frame clones and drops some. Among approximately 160,000 clones listed, roughly 85% were seen once. Whole-study findings and limits: Several of the most significant clusters appeared linked to common viral pathogens, based on a later analysis. Being productive about 87% or about 30% of the time was typical of most TCR beta V segments in an earlier analysis. Beyond CMV serostatus, there was no information to go on about immune exposure.

The sample consisted of PBMCs. The V and J genes are TRBV21-1 and TRBJ1-6; TRBD1 was called by the table and not checked on the DNA. TRBV21-1 is described as a pseudogene. This receptor was taken from a man younger than 35 in good health and CMV-seropositive. The CDR3 here is CASSKDGGGRTGNSPLHL.